The 8 T cell receptor beta chains given below trace back to one sample, sequenced in a study of T cells in Graves' hyperthyroidism and ophthalmopathy. TCR beta CDR3 region amplification was performed from RNA transcripts. First-round RT-PCR targeting the TCR CDR3 was performed with the HTBI primer set. From the multiplex PCR reads, TCRdb called clonotypes with MiXCR, one entry per CDR3 protein. The table has roughly 710,000 distinct CDR3 sequences, approximately 36% seen once. The sequenced sample was blood. Receptors originate from a woman aged 40 to 55 with Graves' hyperthyroidism.

This clonotype was observed a handful of times. The V and J genes are TRBV6-6 and TRBJ2-7; D might be TRBD1 (6 bases). This CDR3 is 15 amino acids long. CDR1 and CDR2 (germline): MNHNY, SVGAGI (reference sequence). Trimming left V 5 bases short and J 2 bases short, with 16 bases between. CDR3: CASSPRQESTYEQYF. CDR3 DNA sequence: TGTGCCAGCAGTCCTCGACAGGAGTCCACCTACGAGCAGTACTTC.

V usage is TRBV6-6 and J usage is TRBJ1-5; D call uncertain. V dropped 5 bases and J dropped 2 bases, with 13 bases sitting between them. The CDR3 totals 15 residues. Per germline, CDR1 MNHNY and CDR2 SVGAGI (reference sequence). CDR3 DNA sequence: TGTGCCAGCAGTGTGGGGAGGAGGGGCAATCAGCCCCAGCATTTT. Translating gives CASSVGRRGNQPQHF.

This clonotype occurred many times. The J gene is TRBJ2-5, the V gene TRBV20-1; D unresolved. The length of the CDR3 is 13 residues. The V end was cut by 1 base, the J end by 4 bases, with 10 bases between. Germline CDR1 is DFQATT and CDR2 is SNEGSKA (reference sequence). CDR3 residues: CSARAGPRETQYF. CDR3 sequence (DNA): TGCAGTGCTAGAGCGGGTCCACGAGAGACCCAGTACTTC.

This clonotype showed up many times. This chain links TRBV7-9 with TRBJ1-2, with D unclear. CDR1 and CDR2 (germline): SEHNR, FQNEAQ (reference sequence). Trimming took 1 base from V and 6 from J, leaving 15 bases between them. The CDR3 loop spans 15 amino acids. CDR3 sequence (DNA): TGTGCCAGCAGCTTAGTTCCAGCCCTAGTGCATGGCTACACCTTC. This gives the protein CASSLVPALVHGYTF. The full variable domain, with the rest looked up from reference TRBV7-9 and TRBJ1-2, is DTGVSQNPRHKITKRGQNVTFRCDPISEHNRLYWYRQTLGQGPEFLTYFQNEAQLEKSRLLSDRFSAERPKGSFSTLEIQRTEQGDSAMYLCASSLVPALVHGYTFGSGTRLTVV.

The rearrangement joins TRBV6-5 to TRBJ1-6; perhaps TRBD1 as D (5 bases). The CDR3 loop spans 16 amino acids. The V and J ends lost 6 bases and 5 bases respectively, with 17 bases between them. CDR1 is MNHEY, CDR2 SVGAGI, per germline. This chain's CDR3 is CASSSPRGWNNSPLHF. In DNA, the CDR3 is TGTGCCAGCAGCTCCCCGCGGGGCTGGAATAATTCACCCCTCCACTTT.

Many counts were recorded for this clonotype. This chain links TRBV12-3 or TRBV12-4 with TRBJ1-6, with D hard to call. CDR3 length: 15 amino acids. The ends were cut back, 5 bases at V and 7 bases at J, with 15 bases in the middle. The CDR3 protein is CASSTATGLNSPLHF. In DNA, the CDR3 is TGTGCCAGCAGTACAGCTACTGGTTTGAATTCACCCCTCCACTTT.

Turning to this clonotype: One junction end does not reproduce the germline sequence, and a read error may be involved. V and J are TRBV19 and TRBJ2-2; 7 nucleotides line up with TRBD1. The CDR3 has 14 amino acids. CDR1 and CDR2 from the germline V gene are LNHDA and SQIVND (reference sequence). Written as DNA, the CDR3 is TGTGCCAGTAACCCCGGGACAGCCACCGGGGAGCCGTTTTTT. Its protein is CASNPGTATGEPFF.

This clonotype has a handful of counts. The rearrangement links TRBV5-5 to TRBJ2-2, with D unclear. Germline values: CDR1 SGHKS, CDR2 YYEKEE (reference sequence). This CDR3 is 12 amino acids long. The V gene lost 2 bases and the J gene lost 7 bases, with 6 bases spanning the gap. The CDR3 loop reads CASSLTRGELFF. The CDR3 region has the DNA TGTGCCAGCAGCTTAACGCGCGGGGAGCTGTTTTTT. The whole variable domain, filled in from reference TRBV5-5 and TRBJ2-2, reads DAGVTQSPTHLIKTRGQQVTLRCSPISGHKSVSWYQQVLGQGPQFIFQYYEKEERGRGNFPDRFSARQFPNYSSELNVNALLLGDSALYLCASSLTRGELFFGEGSRLTVL.